The 8 T cell receptor beta chains below come from one sample, sequenced in a study of technical replicates of blood from several donors. Sequencing used immunoSEQ multiplex PCR; TCRdb keeps in-frame clones, though not all of them. Found here are about 62,000 clones, 70% to 90% of them singletons; the top ten hold about 5.2%. Sequencing used PBMCs. The receptors stem from a human donor in good health. Some clones in this sample may be carry-over from other donors' samples.

The chain is built from TRBV7-2 and TRBJ2-7; 7 nucleotides agree with TRBD1. CDR3 length: 12 residues. The trim removed 7 bases at V and 6 bases at J, leaving 6 bases unmatched. CDR1 is SGHTA, CDR2 FQGNSA, per germline. The CDR3 loop reads CASTGDSREQYF. CDR3 in DNA: TGTGCCAGCACCGGGGACAGCCGCGAGCAGTACTTC.

This rearrangement joins TRBV10-3 to TRBJ2-5, with 12 bases fitting TRBD2. Unmatched junction bases numbered 5, after V lost 4 bases and J lost 5 bases. The CDR3 consists of 15 residues. Germline CDR1 and CDR2: ENHRY and SYGVKD. The CDR3 DNA follows: TGTGCCATCAGTGGGCTAGCGGGAGGGTTGGAGACCCAGTACTTC. It yields the protein CAISGLAGGLETQYF.

This sequence joins TRBV9 and TRBJ2-7, with 7 bases aligning to TRBD2. V lost 4 bases, J lost 5 bases, and 12 bases stayed unmatched. This CDR3 is 15 amino acids long. Germline lookup yields CDR1 SGDLS and CDR2 YYNGEE. CDR3 residues: CASSPVAGGTDEQYF. CDR3 nucleotide sequence: TGTGCCAGCAGCCCCGTCGCCGGGGGGACGGACGAGCAGTACTTC.

The rearrangement joins TRBV2 to TRBJ2-7; the match to TRBD1 covers 8 bases. Germline V lookup: CDR1 SNHLY, CDR2 FYNNEI. The CDR3 runs to 15 residues. The ends lost 2 bases at V and 2 bases at J; junction bases unmatched: 5. The CDR3 bases are TGTGCCAGCAGTGAATTCGGCAGGGGGCCCTACGAGCAGTACTTC. It translates to CASSEFGRGPYEQYF.

V usage is TRBV6-4 and J usage is TRBJ2-1; D perhaps matches TRBD2 (6 bases). The CDR3 runs 14 residues. CDR1 is MRHNA, CDR2 SNTAGT, per germline. Trimming took 5 bases from V and 12 from J, leaving 20 bases between them. The CDR3 sequence is CASSPGRSGVGQFF. CDR3 bases: TGTGCCAGCAGTCCGGGACGATCGGGAGTCGGGCAGTTCTTC.

This chain connects TRBV5-1 to TRBJ2-5; tentative D call: TRBD1 (5 bases). V lost 0 bases and J lost 4, with 13 bases in between. Germline loops: CDR1 SGHRS, CDR2 YFSETQ. The length of the CDR3 is 15 residues. The CDR3 sequence is CASSLDGRVGETQYF. CDR3 DNA: TGCGCCAGCAGCTTGGACGGCAGGGTGGGAGAGACCCAGTACTTC. The variable domain in full, completed from reference TRBV5-1 and TRBJ2-5, reads KAGVTQTPRYLIKTRGQQVTLSCSPISGHRSVSWYQQTPGQGLQFLFEYFSETQRNKGNFPGRFSGRQFSNSRSEMNVSTLELGDSALYLCASSLDGRVGETQYFGPGTRLLVL.

The genes are TRBV6-1 and TRBJ1-2, with a tentative D call TRBD1 (5 bases). The CDR3 is made up of 16 amino acids. The V end lost 4 bases, the J end lost 2 bases, and 17 bases lay between the germline ends. CDR1 is MNHNS, CDR2 SASEGT, per germline. CDR3 sequence (DNA): TGTGCCAGCAGTGTGAAGCAGGGATCAATCAACTATGGCTACACCTTC. It is translated as CASSVKQGSINYGYTF.

The J gene is TRBJ2-7, the V gene TRBV11-2; the match to TRBD1 covers 8 bases. Germline V gives CDR1 SGHAT, CDR2 FQNNGV. Trimming cost V 4 bases and J 1 base; bases outside gene matches: 9. CDR3 size: 16 residues. The chain's CDR3 is CASSYIRGRRSYEQYF. In DNA, the CDR3 is TGTGCCAGCAGCTACATCAGGGGGCGTCGATCCTACGAGCAGTACTTC.